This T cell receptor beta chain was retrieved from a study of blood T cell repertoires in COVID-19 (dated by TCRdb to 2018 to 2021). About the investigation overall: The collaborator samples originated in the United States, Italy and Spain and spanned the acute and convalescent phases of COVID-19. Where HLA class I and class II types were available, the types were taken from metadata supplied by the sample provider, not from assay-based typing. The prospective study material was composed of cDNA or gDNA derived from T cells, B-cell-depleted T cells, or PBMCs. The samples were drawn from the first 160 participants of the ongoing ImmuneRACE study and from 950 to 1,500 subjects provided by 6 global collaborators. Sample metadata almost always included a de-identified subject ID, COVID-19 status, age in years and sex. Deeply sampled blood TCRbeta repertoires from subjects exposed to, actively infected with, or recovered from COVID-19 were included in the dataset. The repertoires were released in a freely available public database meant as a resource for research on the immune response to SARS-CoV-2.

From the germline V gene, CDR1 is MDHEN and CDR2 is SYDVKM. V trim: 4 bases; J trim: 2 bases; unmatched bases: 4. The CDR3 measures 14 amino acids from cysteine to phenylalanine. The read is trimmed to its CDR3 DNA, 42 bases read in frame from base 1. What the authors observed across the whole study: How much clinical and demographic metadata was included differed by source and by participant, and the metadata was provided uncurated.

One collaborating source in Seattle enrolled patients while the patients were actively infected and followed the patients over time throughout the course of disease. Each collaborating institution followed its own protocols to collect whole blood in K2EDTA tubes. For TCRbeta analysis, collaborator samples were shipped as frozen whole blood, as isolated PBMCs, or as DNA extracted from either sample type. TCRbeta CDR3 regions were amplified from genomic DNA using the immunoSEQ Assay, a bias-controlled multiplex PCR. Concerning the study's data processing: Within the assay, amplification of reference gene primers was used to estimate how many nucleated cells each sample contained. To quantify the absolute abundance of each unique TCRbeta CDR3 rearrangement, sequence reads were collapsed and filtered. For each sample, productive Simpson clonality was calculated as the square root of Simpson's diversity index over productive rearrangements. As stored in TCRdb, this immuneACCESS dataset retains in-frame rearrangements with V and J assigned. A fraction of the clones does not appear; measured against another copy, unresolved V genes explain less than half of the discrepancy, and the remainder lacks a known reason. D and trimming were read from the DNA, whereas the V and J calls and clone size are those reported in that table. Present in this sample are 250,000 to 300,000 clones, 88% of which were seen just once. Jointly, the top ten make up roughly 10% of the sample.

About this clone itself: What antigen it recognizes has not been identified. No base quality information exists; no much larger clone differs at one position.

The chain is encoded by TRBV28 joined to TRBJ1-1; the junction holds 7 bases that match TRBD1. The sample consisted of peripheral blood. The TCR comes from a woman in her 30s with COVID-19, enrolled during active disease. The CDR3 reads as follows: CASSSDRPNTEAFF. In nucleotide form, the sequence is TGTGCCAGCAGTTCGGACAGGCCCAACACTGAAGCTTTCTTT.